This TCR beta chain was documented in a study of shared clonotypes between healthy human individuals (dated by TCRdb to 2020 to 2021). For context, the study as a whole: The cohort included three men and two women between 18 and 49 years of age. Per donor, three plates each were used for CD4 naive and CD4 memory, two for CD8 naive, and one for CD8 memory. To estimate repertoire size and how much clonotype sharing occurs between individuals, the study deeply sequenced the blood TCR repertoires of about 5 healthy adults. Different laboratories and diverse techniques were used to prepare libraries and sequence TCR repertoires, to increase sequencing depth and limit assay-specific biases. Each donor's leukapheresis produced roughly between roughly 0.85 and 9 billion PBMCs.

Germline trimming: 9 bases from V, 2 bases from J; junction bases outside gene matches: 4. The CDR3, cysteine through phenylalanine, is 13 amino acids long. The read is trimmed to its CDR3 DNA, 39 bases read in frame from base 1. Looking up the germline V gene yields CDR1 MRHNA and CDR2 SNTAGT. The donors were healthy, HIV-negative adults who had no recently reported acute infections or vaccinations. Every donor was a Caucasian adult residing in Nashville, Tennessee, USA. Magnetic negative selection was used to enrich CD4+ T cells, after which naive cells were positively selected on CD45RA and the negative fraction became the memory subset. After blood collection by leukapheresis, PBMCs were isolated using Ficoll-Histopaque density gradient centrifugation and then cryopreserved in the vapor phase of liquid nitrogen. Purity and quantity of every magnetically sorted T cell population were checked by analytical flow cytometry. Each sorted fraction had its genomic DNA isolated and then quantified by UV absorbance on a Nanodrop 2000c.

In regard to this clone: Its antigen target is currently unknown. Base quality data are lacking; no much larger clone is found one base away.

General conclusions and limits of the study: Based on pairwise subsampling, the degree of clonotype sharing among donors was expected to be affected by sequencing depth. Only blood was sampled, and tissue TCR repertoires likely differ from those in blood. Compared with non-shared clonotypes, the clonotypes found in all four sorted-subset donors had higher generation probabilities. The genetic and exposure-history diversity represented was limited by the small number of donors. Incomplete sequencing was indicated by rarefaction of sorted-subset datasets, despite the large sequencing depth. Approximately 5% of naive CD4, 3.5% of naive CD8, roughly 2.5% of memory CD4, and around 0.4% of memory CD8 clonotypes were shared across a few donors. Estimated clonotype richness was generally larger for naive than for memory subsets.

Using the deep immunoSEQ assay, multiplex PCR amplified TCR CDR3 regions from genomic DNA. Extracted genomic DNA from each cell subset was spread evenly across all wells of several immunoSEQ 96-well plates, with each plate serving as a replicate. For sorted subsets, around 200 ng genomic DNA, equal to tens of thousands of T cell genomes, was loaded into each replicate PCR. Purified libraries were quantified with a Qubit 3.0 fluorometer, sized on a Bioanalyzer 2100, and re-quantified with the KAPA Library Quantification kit. Every immunoSEQ 96-well plate was sequenced on a dedicated single-read 150-cycle Illumina NextSeq 550 flow cell. The study's processing was this. Because the immunoSEQ output held only junctional sequences and lacked quality scores, the filtering could not match the filtering applied to full-length reads. Sequences were annotated with PyIR, a Python wrapper for IgBLAST v1.9, and V/J genes and CDR3 were assigned using IMGT germline references. Reads with weak V/J assignments (E-value above 1e-6), missing CDR3, stop codons, out-of-frame junctions, or ambiguous translated residues were removed. V3J clonotypes were defined by identical inferred V gene, J gene, and CDR3 amino acid sequence. To compute the percentage overlap between repertoires, the number of shared unique clonotypes was divided by the size of the smaller repertoire. Richness of each repertoire was evaluated using RTK rarefaction, the Chao1 estimator, and Recon v2.1 estimates of unobserved clonotypes. OLGA was used to compute generation probabilities for all TCRbeta clonotypes that the gDNA method yielded from a few donors. TCRdb obtained this table from immuneACCESS and retained in-frame rearrangements with V and J assigned. These tables miss some clones; where compared with another copy, unresolved V genes account for less than half of the shortfall, and the remainder is unexplained. The V and J calls and the clone size are those of that table, but D and trimming were determined from the DNA. The sample table holds 2 million to 3 million clones, of which under 95% were seen once. The ten largest clonotypes hold around 0.4% of the sample.

The sequenced sample consisted of naive CD4+ T cells from PBMCs. In the paper's terms, the cell subset or site label means: CD45RA+ positively selected. This sequence was found in a young man in good health. Some clones in this sample may be carry-over from other donors' samples. The rearrangement joined TRBV6-4 to TRBJ1-3; 7 bases in the junction line up with TRBD1. The CDR3 loop reads CARGTDPGNTIYF. The DNA sequence is as follows: TGTGCCAGGGGGACAGACCCTGGAAACACCATATATTTT.